This note documents a single TCR beta chain sequence. As yet, its antigen is unknown. This sample was taken from a study of response to subunit inactivated influenza vaccine. CDR3 size: 18 residues. V dropped 5 bases and J dropped 8 bases, with 27 bases sitting between them. CDR1 SGHAT and CDR2 FQNNGV come from the germline V gene. General study results and limits: The authors put forward the suggestion that each seasonal influenza vaccination may bring in only a limited number of new T cells.

TCRdb re-called the RT-PCR reads through MiXCR, storing one row per CDR3 protein. This table has hundreds of thousands of distinct CDR3 sequences, 21% appearing once. V usage is TRBV11-2 and J usage is TRBJ2-2; the D gene is possibly TRBD2 (6 bases). This clonotype was sampled from a man aged 50 to 69 who received an inactivated influenza vaccine. Here the sequenced sample was PBMCs from blood, taken less than 22 months after vaccination. The CDR3: CASSNPVWTHQAGGELFF. The CDR3 DNA reads as TGTGCCAGCAGCAACCCGGTTTGGACACACCAAGCGGGTGGGGAGCTGTTTTTT.